This TCR beta chain was identified in a study of blood T cell repertoires in COVID-19. About the study: In each case, the material was cDNA or gDNA derived from T cells, B-cell-depleted T cells, or PBMCs.

A single count supports this clone. Clones were read by immunoSEQ multiplex PCR, and TCRdb kept only the in-frame ones, dropping some. Of 250,000 to 350,000 clones in the sample, about 90% were seen once. Donors were grouped by their self-reported clinical history. Shortly before study entry, within 2 weeks, exposed participants had met a COVID-19 case. V was clipped by 4 bases and J by 4 bases; unmatched bases: 8. Per the germline V gene, CDR1 is ENHRY and CDR2 is SYGVKD. The CDR3 totals 16 residues. The chain joins TRBV10-3 to TRBJ1-3, with 9 bases aligning to TRBD1. The TCR originated in a woman aged 45-65 years who had been exposed to COVID-19. Specimen: PBMCs or T cells enriched from blood (not recorded which). The CDR3 here is CAISGPDRGSGNTIYF. The CDR3 DNA reads as TGTGCCATCAGTGGCCCCGACAGGGGGTCCGGAAACACCATATATTTT.